These 30 T cell receptor beta chains share one sample of origin, sequenced in a study of T cell repertoires in cytomegalovirus infection (dated by TCRdb to the late 2010s). The listed sequencing device is Illumina HiSeq 1500. The public reads were reanalyzed by TCRdb: fastp trimming at Q25, MiXCR alignment, in-frame beta chains only. Every entry covers one CDR3 protein and lists the most common genes and DNA from its rows. In this sample the table shows 110,000 or so distinct CDR3 sequences, 30% of which occur a single time. The top ten clonotypes cover roughly 40% of the sample. The label giving this sample's treatment or condition can be read as: in vitro stimulation with specific CMV peptide epitopes to enrich CMV-specific T cells. Their antigens are not known. The sample consisted of CD8+ T cells from cultured PBMCs, taken from culture after CMV antigen stimulation. The receptors originated from a human donor in good health (CMV status not recorded). Some clones in this sample may be carry-over from other donors' samples.

This chain joins TRBV5-1 and TRBJ2-1; 15 bases agree with TRBD2. Germline V CDR1 and CDR2: SGHRS, YFSETQ. This CDR3 comprises 16 residues. V shed 3 bases, J shed 8 bases, and the junction held 6 bases outside the gene matches. The CDR3 region is CASSSGLAGGLDEQFF. CDR3 coding DNA: TGCGCCAGCAGCTCCGGACTAGCGGGGGGGTTGGATGAGCAGTTCTTC.

The chain carries TRBV15 and TRBJ2-1; a weak D match, TRBD1 (7 bases). The ends were cut back, 5 bases at V and 2 bases at J, with 13 bases in the middle. The CDR3 contains 15 residues. Per the germline V gene, CDR1 is LNHNV and CDR2 is YYDKDF (reference sequence). The CDR3 is CATSFRRGPYNEQFF. CDR3 nucleotide sequence: TGTGCCACCAGCTTCAGGAGGGGGCCCTACAATGAGCAGTTCTTC.

The genes are TRBV5-8 and TRBJ2-5; tentative D call: TRBD2 (5 bases). This CDR3 region has 16 residues. Germline V lookup: CDR1 SGHTS, CDR2 YDEGEE. V was clipped by 4 bases and J by 1 base, with 17 bases between them. CDR3 DNA sequence: TGTGCCAGCAGCCAAGGGAGTGTGGCCGTCCAAGAGACCCAGTACTTC. Protein: CASSQGSVAVQETQYF.

The CDR3 nucleotides read TGTGCCAGCAGTTTAACGCCGGGACCGACTGGTGGCTACACCTTC. Protein sequence: CASSLTPGPTGGYTF. J is TRBJ1-2 and V is TRBV28; weak D call: TRBD1 (5 bases). The V gene lost 2 bases and the J gene lost 7 bases, with 17 bases spanning the gap. Germline lookup yields CDR1 MDHEN and CDR2 SYDVKM. The CDR3 sequence is 15 residues long.

The chain combines TRBV28 with TRBJ1-2; no reliable D call. The CDR3 sequence is 14 residues long. V lost 5 bases to trimming and J lost 4 bases, with 14 bases between them. Germline V gives CDR1 MDHEN, CDR2 SYDVKM. DNA for the CDR3: TGTGCCAGCAGTGCTCTGTCCTTGCCCTATGGCTACACCTTC. Its protein is CASSALSLPYGYTF.

This clonotype has more than one count but fewer than ten. The chain carries TRBV12-3 or TRBV12-4 and TRBJ2-5, with no clear D. V lost 6 bases and J lost 5, with 16 bases in between. This CDR3 is 14 amino acids long. The CDR3 loop is CASSLGSDAETQYF. The CDR3 DNA follows: TGTGCCAGCAGCCTGGGCTCGGACGCGGAGACCCAGTACTTC.

The rearrangement links TRBV7-8 to TRBJ1-3; no clear D gene. Germline loops: CDR1 SGHVS, CDR2 FQNEAQ. The V and J ends lost 3 bases and 2 bases respectively, with 5 bases between them. There are 13 residues in the CDR3. The CDR3 spells CASSLDPGNTIYF. The CDR3 bases are TGTGCCAGCAGCTTGGATCCTGGAAACACCATATATTTT.

This clonotype was detected only a few times. The chain has TRBV18 and TRBJ1-4, with no clear D. Deletions cut 3 bases from V and 7 bases from J, with 15 bases between. There are 15 residues in the CDR3. The germline gives CDR1 KGHSH, CDR2 LQKENI. This CDR3 is CASSPPWGSGEKLFF. The DNA for the CDR3 is TGTGCCAGCTCACCCCCGTGGGGTTCGGGTGAAAAACTGTTTTTT.

This clonotype was picked up many times. V and J are TRBV7-2 and TRBJ2-5; the D gene is possibly TRBD1 (8 bases). The CDR3 is made up of 15 amino acids. Germline V gene data show CDR1 as SGHTA and CDR2 as FQGNSA. V lost 1 base, J lost 2 bases, and 11 bases lay in between. CDR3 sequence: CASSLVQGGQETQYF. Here the CDR3 DNA reads TGTGCCAGCAGCTTAGTACAGGGGGGGCAAGAGACCCAGTACTTC.

The sample holds a few counts of this clonotype. The rearrangement uses TRBV5-1 and TRBJ2-1, with D perhaps given as TRBD1 or TRBD2 (5 bases each). CDR1 SGHRS and CDR2 YFSETQ come from the germline V gene. Trimming took 3 bases from V and 7 from J, leaving 14 bases between them. The CDR3 covers 14 residues. CDR3 in amino acids: CASSWTGQSNEQFF. For the CDR3, the DNA is TGCGCCAGCAGCTGGACGGGGCAGTCTAATGAGCAGTTCTTC.

The chain couples TRBV7-6 to TRBJ2-5; 8 positions agree with TRBD2. CDR1 SGHVS and CDR2 FNYEAQ come from the germline V gene. CDR3 length equals 16 residues. The J segment lost 5 bases and the V segment lost 1 base, leaving 9 bases of the junction unmatched. Written as DNA, the CDR3 is TGTGCCAGCAGCTTAGATGGCACAGCGGGAGTGGAGACCCAGTACTTC. Protein: CASSLDGTAGVETQYF.

This chain joins TRBV6-2 or TRBV6-3 and TRBJ2-3; 13 bases agree with TRBD2. This CDR3 has 14 residues. Trimming at V came to 5 bases and at J to 5 bases, leaving 1 base not matched to a gene. Germline values: CDR1 MNHEY, CDR2 SVGEGT. CDR3 loop: CASSGLAGEDTQYF. CDR3 bases: TGTGCCAGCAGTGGACTAGCGGGAGAAGATACGCAGTATTTT.

This clonotype was detected many times. The rearrangement joins TRBV7-2 to TRBJ1-1; 8 nucleotides match TRBD1. Germline V CDR1 and CDR2: SGHTA, FQGNSA. V lost 6 bases to trimming and J lost 0 bases; unmatched junction nucleotides: 9. The CDR3 runs to 16 residues. The CDR3 loop is CASSLRTGPLNTEAFF. The CDR3 DNA reads as TGTGCCAGCAGTCTCCGGACAGGGCCTCTGAACACTGAAGCTTTCTTT. Full variable domain (remainder filled in from reference TRBV7-2 and TRBJ1-1): GAGVSQSPSNKVTEKGKDVELRCDPISGHTALYWYRQSLGQGLEFLIYFQGNSAPDKSGLPSDRFSAERTGGSVSTLTIQRTQQEDSAVYLCASSLRTGPLNTEAFFGQGTRLTVV.

This chain uses TRBV27 with TRBJ1-2; TRBD1 matches at 7 bases. The CDR3 length is 16 residues. Germline V gene lookup returns CDR1 MNHEY and CDR2 SMNVEV (reference sequence). After removal of 2 bases from V and 4 bases from J, the junction contained 10 bases not matched to a gene. In DNA, the CDR3 is TGTGCCAGCAGTTTAGATCGCAGGGGGAGTACCTATGGCTACACCTTC. The encoded protein is CASSLDRRGSTYGYTF.

This clonotype was seen only a few times. The gene calls are TRBV7-8 and TRBJ2-3; D tentatively reads TRBD1 or TRBD2 (5 bases each). CDR1 and CDR2 from the germline V gene are SGHVS and FQNEAQ. CDR3 length: 15 amino acids. V lost 6 bases, J lost 0 bases, and 13 bases lay in between. CDR3 in DNA: TGTGCCAGCAGTCAGACAGACTATAGCACAGATACGCAGTATTTT. This sequence encodes CASSQTDYSTDTQYF.

This chain joins TRBV20-1 and TRBJ2-3; unclear D gene. This CDR3 spans 13 amino acids. The germline gives CDR1 DFQATT, CDR2 SNEGSKA (reference sequence). Trimming cost V 3 bases and J 1 base, with 8 bases left between them. The CDR3 DNA follows: TGCAGTGCTAGGTTGCAGGGCACAGATACGCAGTATTTT. This encodes CSARLQGTDTQYF.

The chain links TRBV7-8 to TRBJ1-5; D gene unclear. V was cut by 1 base and J by 6 bases, with 10 bases left in between. CDR1 and CDR2 from the germline V gene are SGHVS and FQNEAQ. The CDR3 is made up of 14 amino acids. CDR3 sequence: CASSLGRVIQPQHF. CDR3 DNA sequence: TGTGCCAGCAGCTTAGGTAGGGTAATTCAGCCCCAGCATTTT.

This clonotype was counted only a few times. CDR3 bases: TGTGCCAGCAGTTACGGAGCGGGGGGCAATCAGCCCCAGCATTTT. It encodes CASSYGAGGNQPQHF. The chain couples TRBV6-6 to TRBJ1-5; TRBD1 is a possible D gene (5 bases). V was trimmed by 2 bases and J by 2 bases, leaving 10 bases between them. This CDR3 region has 15 residues. Looked up from germline, CDR1 is MNHNY and CDR2 is SVGAGI (reference sequence).

In its sample, this clonotype was seen a few times. The gene calls are TRBV24-1 and TRBJ2-1; TRBD1 or TRBD2 may be the D gene (5 bases each). With 10 bases removed from V and 9 bases from J, the gap between germline ends came to 21 bases. The germline CDR1 and CDR2 sequences are KGHDR and SFDVKD. CDR3 length: 14 residues. The CDR3 DNA sequence: TGTGCCACGGGGAGTAGGGGCGAGTTGAGTGAGCAGTTCTTC. As protein: CATGSRGELSEQFF.

The chain has TRBV7-2 and TRBJ2-7; no definite D call. The CDR3 covers 15 residues. Trimming stripped 1 base from V and 3 bases from J, with 13 bases between. The germline CDR1 and CDR2 sequences are SGHTA and FQGNSA. The CDR3 DNA follows: TGTGCCAGCAGCTTAGGGCGGATAATCGGCTACGAGCAGTACTTC. The encoded protein is CASSLGRIIGYEQYF.

The genes are TRBV7-9 and TRBJ2-3; 8 bases map to TRBD2. Germline CDR1 is SEHNR and CDR2 is FQNEAQ (reference sequence). The V gene end was trimmed by 5 bases and the J gene end by 2 bases; junction bases not matched to a gene: 9. This CDR3 has 16 residues. CDR3 sequence reads: CASSDLGGGSTDTQYF. CDR3 sequence (DNA): TGTGCCAGCAGCGACCTCGGCGGGGGGTCCACAGATACGCAGTATTTT. The variable domain in full, completed from reference TRBV7-9 and TRBJ2-3, reads DTGVSQNPRHKITKRGQNVTFRCDPISEHNRLYWYRQTLGQGPEFLTYFQNEAQLEKSRLLSDRFSAERPKGSFSTLEIQRTEQGDSAMYLCASSDLGGGSTDTQYFGPGTRLTVL.

This clonotype was detected only a few times. The rearrangement links TRBV24-1 to TRBJ2-5, with TRBD1 identical over 9 bases. With 1 base clipped from V and 5 bases from J, the junction kept 4 bases outside the gene matches. The CDR3 has 15 amino acids. The germline V gene encodes CDR1 KGHDR and CDR2 SFDVKD. CDR3 loop: CATSDLQGAEETQYF. The CDR3 DNA follows: TGTGCCACCAGTGATTTACAGGGGGCGGAGGAGACCCAGTACTTC.

Ten or more counts support this clonotype. This chain joins TRBV7-8 and TRBJ2-5, with 12 bases lining up with TRBD1. The CDR3 length is 19 residues. J was trimmed by 3 bases and V by 1 base; bases with no gene match: 12. The V gene's germline CDR1 is SGHVS and CDR2 FQNEAQ. CDR3 DNA: TGTGCCAGCAGCTTAGTAGTTGGGACAGGGGGCGCAAAGAAAGAGACCCAGTACTTC. This translates into CASSLVVGTGGAKKETQYF.

This chain links TRBV6-1 with TRBJ2-3; D is perhaps TRBD1 or TRBD2 (6 bases each). Trimming took off 6 bases at V and 3 bases at J, with 16 bases between the two ends. The CDR3 totals 15 residues. Germline V lookup: CDR1 MNHNS, CDR2 SASEGT. The CDR3 sequence: CASSAGQGETDTQYF. Written as DNA, the CDR3 is TGTGCCAGCAGCGCGGGACAAGGGGAGACAGATACGCAGTATTTT.

This clonotype was seen repeatedly, ten times or more. V usage is TRBV7-4 and J usage is TRBJ1-1, with a possible D match to TRBD1 (5 bases). Germline CDR1 SGHVT, CDR2 SQSDAQ. The CDR3 is 15 residues long. Trimming took off 5 bases at V and 3 bases at J, with 16 bases between the two ends. CDR3 protein: CASSPPEGRDTEAFF. The CDR3 nucleotides read TGTGCCAGCAGCCCACCAGAGGGGAGAGACACTGAAGCTTTCTTT.

This clonotype was seen at least ten times. The V call is TRBV7-2, the J call TRBJ2-1; 9 bases agree with TRBD2. Per the germline V gene, CDR1 is SGHTA and CDR2 is FQGNSA. The length of the CDR3 is 15 residues. J was trimmed by 6 bases and V by 1 base; bases with no gene match: 4. In nucleotides, the CDR3 is TGTGCCAGCAGCTTAGGGGGACTAGCATTCAATGAGCAGTTCTTC. Protein product: CASSLGGLAFNEQFF.

J is TRBJ2-1 and V is TRBV6-2 or TRBV6-3; tentatively, D is TRBD2 (6 bases). V gave up 10 bases and J gave up 4 bases, with 23 bases separating them. Germline lookup yields CDR1 MNHEY and CDR2 SVGEGT. The CDR3 has 16 residues. The CDR3 reads CANIPSGDLDYNEQFF. In nucleotides, the CDR3 is TGTGCCAACATACCGTCGGGGGACTTAGATTACAATGAGCAGTTCTTC.

The CDR3 nucleotides read TGTGCCAGTAGTATGTATGAGAACACTGAAGCTTTCTTT. This sequence encodes CASSMYENTEAFF. J is TRBJ1-1 and V is TRBV19; D is ambiguous. This CDR3 region has 13 residues. Trimming pared 3 bases from V and 1 base from J, leaving 6 bases between. Germline V gene lookup returns CDR1 LNHDA and CDR2 SQIVND (reference sequence).

This clonotype was detected a few times. The chain has TRBV2 and TRBJ1-5; the D is unclear. Germline loops: CDR1 SNHLY, CDR2 FYNNEI. The germline V and J ends were trimmed by 3 bases and 7 bases, with 13 bases remaining between them. CDR3 length equals 14 residues. The CDR3 here is CASSDRSNTQPQHF. In DNA, the CDR3 is TGTGCCAGCAGTGATAGGTCCAATACCCAGCCCCAGCATTTT.

The V call is TRBV11-2, the J call TRBJ1-1; no clear D gene. In germline, CDR1 is SGHAT, CDR2 FQNNGV. The CDR3 length is 15 residues. The V and J ends lost 4 bases and 0 bases respectively, with 12 bases between them. DNA for the CDR3: TGTGCCAGCAGCTCGGGCCCCTACATGAACACTGAAGCTTTCTTT. It is translated as CASSSGPYMNTEAFF.